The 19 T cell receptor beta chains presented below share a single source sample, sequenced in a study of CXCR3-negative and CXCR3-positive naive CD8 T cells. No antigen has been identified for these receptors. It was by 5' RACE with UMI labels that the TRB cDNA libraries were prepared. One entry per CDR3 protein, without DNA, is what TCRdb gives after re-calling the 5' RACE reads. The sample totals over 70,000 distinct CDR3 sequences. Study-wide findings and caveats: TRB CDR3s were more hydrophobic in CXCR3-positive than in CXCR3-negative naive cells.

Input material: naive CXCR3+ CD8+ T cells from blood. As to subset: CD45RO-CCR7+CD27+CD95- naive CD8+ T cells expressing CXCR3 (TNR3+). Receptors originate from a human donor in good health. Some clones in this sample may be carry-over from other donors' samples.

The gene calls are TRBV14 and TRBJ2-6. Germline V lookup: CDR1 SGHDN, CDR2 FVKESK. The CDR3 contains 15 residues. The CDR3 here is CASSQEQSGANALTF. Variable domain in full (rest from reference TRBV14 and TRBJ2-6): EAGVTQFPSHSVIEKGQTVTLRCDPISGHDNLYWYRRVMGKEIKFLLHFVKESKQDESGMPNNRFLAERTGGTYSTLKVQPAELEDSGVYFCASSQEQSGANALTFGAGSRLTVL.

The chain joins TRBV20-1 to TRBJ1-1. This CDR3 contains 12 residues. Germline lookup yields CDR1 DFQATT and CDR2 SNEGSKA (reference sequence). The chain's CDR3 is CSARTLEAEAFF.

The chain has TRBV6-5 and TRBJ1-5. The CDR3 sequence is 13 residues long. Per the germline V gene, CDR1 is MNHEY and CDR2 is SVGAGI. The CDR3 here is CASSYSWNQPQHF.

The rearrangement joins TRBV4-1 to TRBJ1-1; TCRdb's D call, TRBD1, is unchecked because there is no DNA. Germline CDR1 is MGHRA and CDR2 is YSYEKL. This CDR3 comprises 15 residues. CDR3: CASTSRTQGAVEAFF.

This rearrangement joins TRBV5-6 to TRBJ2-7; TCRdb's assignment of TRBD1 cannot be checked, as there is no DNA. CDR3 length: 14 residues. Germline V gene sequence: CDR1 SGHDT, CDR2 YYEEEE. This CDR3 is CASSRPTGTYEQYF.

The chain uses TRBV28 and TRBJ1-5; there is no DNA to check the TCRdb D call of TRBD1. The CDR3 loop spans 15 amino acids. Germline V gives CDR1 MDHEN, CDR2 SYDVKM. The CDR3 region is CASSIRTGGNQPQHF. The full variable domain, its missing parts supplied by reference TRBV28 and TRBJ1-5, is DVKVTQSSRYLVKRTGEKVFLECVQDMDHENMFWYRQDPGLGLRLIYFSYDVKMKEKGDIPEGYSVSREKKERFSLILESASTNQTSMYLCASSIRTGGNQPQHFGDGTRLSIL.

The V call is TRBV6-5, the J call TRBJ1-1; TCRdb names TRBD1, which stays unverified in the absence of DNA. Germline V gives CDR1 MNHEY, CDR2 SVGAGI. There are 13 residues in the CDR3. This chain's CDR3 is CASSPTGTLEAFF.

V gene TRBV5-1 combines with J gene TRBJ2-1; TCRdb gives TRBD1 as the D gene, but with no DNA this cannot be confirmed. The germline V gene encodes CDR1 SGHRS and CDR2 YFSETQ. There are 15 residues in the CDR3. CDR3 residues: CASSLVARTDNEQFF.

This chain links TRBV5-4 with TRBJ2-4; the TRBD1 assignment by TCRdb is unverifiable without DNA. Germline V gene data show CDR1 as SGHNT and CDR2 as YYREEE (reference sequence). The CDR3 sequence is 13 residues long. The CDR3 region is CASSLRGKNIQYF.

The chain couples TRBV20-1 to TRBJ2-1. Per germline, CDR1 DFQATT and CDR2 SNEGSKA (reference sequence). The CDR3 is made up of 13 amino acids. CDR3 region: CSASRDTDNEQFF.

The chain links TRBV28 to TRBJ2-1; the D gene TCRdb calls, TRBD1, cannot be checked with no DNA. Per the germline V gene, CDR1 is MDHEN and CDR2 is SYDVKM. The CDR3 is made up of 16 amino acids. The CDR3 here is CASSPTGVRSYNEQFF. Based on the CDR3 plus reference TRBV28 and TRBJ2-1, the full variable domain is DVKVTQSSRYLVKRTGEKVFLECVQDMDHENMFWYRQDPGLGLRLIYFSYDVKMKEKGDIPEGYSVSREKKERFSLILESASTNQTSMYLCASSPTGVRSYNEQFFGPGTRLTVL.

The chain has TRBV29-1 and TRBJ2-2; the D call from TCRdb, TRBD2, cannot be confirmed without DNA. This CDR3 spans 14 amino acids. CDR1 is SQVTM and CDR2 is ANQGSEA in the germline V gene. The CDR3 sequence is CSGRAGPNTGELFF.

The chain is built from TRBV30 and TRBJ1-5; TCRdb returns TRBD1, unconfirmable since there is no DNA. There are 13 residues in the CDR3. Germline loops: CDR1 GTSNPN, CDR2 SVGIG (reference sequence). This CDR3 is CAWSSRDWQPQHF.

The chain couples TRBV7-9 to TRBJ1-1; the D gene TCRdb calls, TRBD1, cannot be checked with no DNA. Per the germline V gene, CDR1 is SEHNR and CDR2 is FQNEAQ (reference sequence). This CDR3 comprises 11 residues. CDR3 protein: CASSSTRGAFF.

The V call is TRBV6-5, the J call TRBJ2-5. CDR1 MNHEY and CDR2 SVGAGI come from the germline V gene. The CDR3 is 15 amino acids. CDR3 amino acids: CASTGRQRDQETQYF.

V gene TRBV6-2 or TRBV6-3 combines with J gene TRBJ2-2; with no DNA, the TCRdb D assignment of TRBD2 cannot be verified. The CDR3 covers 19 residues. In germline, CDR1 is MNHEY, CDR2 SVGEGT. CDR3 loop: CASRGVALLVYRDTGELFF.

CDR3 region: CASSGVTTEAFF. The rearrangement uses TRBV28 and TRBJ1-1. There are 12 residues in the CDR3. Per the germline V gene, CDR1 is MDHEN and CDR2 is SYDVKM.

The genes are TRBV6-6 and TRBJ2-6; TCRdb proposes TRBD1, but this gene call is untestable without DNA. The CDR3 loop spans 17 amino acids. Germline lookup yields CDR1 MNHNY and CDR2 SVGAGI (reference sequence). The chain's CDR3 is CASSQQGSSSGANVLTF.

CDR3 loop: CSAPGLAGESSYEQYF. The chain links TRBV20-1 to TRBJ2-7; TCRdb calls TRBD2, which cannot be checked without DNA. The V gene's germline CDR1 is DFQATT and CDR2 SNEGSKA (reference sequence). The CDR3 covers 16 residues.